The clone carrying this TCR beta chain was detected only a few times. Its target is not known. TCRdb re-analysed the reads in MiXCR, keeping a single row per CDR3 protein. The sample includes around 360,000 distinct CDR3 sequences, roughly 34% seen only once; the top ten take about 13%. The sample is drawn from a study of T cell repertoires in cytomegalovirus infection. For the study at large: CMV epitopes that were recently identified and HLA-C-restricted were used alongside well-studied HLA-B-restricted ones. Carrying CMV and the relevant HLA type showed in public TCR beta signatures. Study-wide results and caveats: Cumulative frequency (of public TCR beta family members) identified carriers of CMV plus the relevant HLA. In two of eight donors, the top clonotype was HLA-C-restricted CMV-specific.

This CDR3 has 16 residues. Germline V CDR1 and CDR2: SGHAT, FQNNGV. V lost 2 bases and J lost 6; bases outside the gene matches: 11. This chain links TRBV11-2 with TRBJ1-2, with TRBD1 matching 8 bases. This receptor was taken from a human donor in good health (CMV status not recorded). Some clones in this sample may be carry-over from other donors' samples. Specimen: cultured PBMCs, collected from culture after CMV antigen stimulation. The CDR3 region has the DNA TGTGCCAGCAGCTTACAAAACAGGGGGAAGGGGAATGGCTACACCTTC. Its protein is CASSLQNRGKGNGYTF.